The T cell receptor beta chain described here comes from a study of cytomegalovirus exposure and HLA in healthy donors. Study conclusions and caveats: Association of a missense DCLRE1C variant with TCR beta V- and J-gene trimming was reported in a later analysis.

This clone was found once. Its antigen remains unknown. The PCR used 60 Vbeta and 13 Jbeta primers. Here immunoSEQ multiplex PCR was the method, and the copy in TCRdb shows in-frame clones only, minus some. The sample holds 150,000 to 200,000 clones, approximately 84% seen once. Sequenced input: PBMCs. The TCR was taken from a woman aged 25 to 39 in good health and CMV-seropositive.

CDR3 region: CASSPRTNPYNEQFF. The CDR3 DNA reads TGTGCCAGCAGTCCTAGGACTAACCCCTACAATGAGCAGTTCTTC. This chain connects TRBV2 to TRBJ2-1, with D possibly TRBD2 on 6 matching bases. V lost 5 bases and J lost 2, with 13 bases in between. From germline, CDR1 is SNHLY and CDR2 FYNNEI. The CDR3 is 15 amino acids.